This entry lists 20 T cell receptor beta chains sequenced from one sample in a study of T cell changes during pregnancy in multiple sclerosis. The repertoire was sequenced with immunoSEQ multiplex PCR; TCRdb's copy has only in-frame clones and lacks some. The sample includes around 50,000 clones, around 90% of them seen just once. The sequencing here drew on CD4+ T cells from peripheral blood mononuclear cells, taken after pregnancy. The receptors derive from a female donor in good health, enrolled as a control in a pregnancy study.

The rearrangement joins TRBV6-1 to TRBJ2-7, with D possibly being TRBD2 (6 bases). The V and J ends lost 8 bases and 3 bases respectively, with 17 bases between them. Germline lookup yields CDR1 MNHNS and CDR2 SASEGT. The CDR3 has 14 amino acids. CDR3 coding DNA: TGTGCCAGCGCCCTCGGGACTTCCTACTACGAGCAGTACTTC. This translates into CASALGTSYYEQYF.

The sample holds a few counts of this clone. The chain is built from TRBV2 and TRBJ2-5; D is ambiguous. CDR3 size: 14 residues. V lost 2 bases and J 4 bases, leaving 11 bases between the germline ends. CDR1 is SNHLY and CDR2 is FYNNEI in the germline V gene. The DNA for the CDR3 is TGTGCCAGCAGTGAATCGAGTAGAGCAGAGACCCAGTACTTC. The encoded protein is CASSESSRAETQYF.

The V gene is TRBV29-1, the J gene TRBJ2-7; TRBD1 aligns across 8 bases. Trimming at V came to 7 bases and at J to 4 bases, leaving 6 bases not matched to a gene. The CDR3 spans 12 residues. Germline CDR1 is SQVTM and CDR2 is ANQGSEA. In DNA, the CDR3 is TGCAGCGCACGACAGGGGAGGTACGAGCAGTACTTC. This encodes CSARQGRYEQYF.

The CDR3 coding sequence is TGCGCCAGCAGCTTGGCCGTCGGGGGGGCTGAGTATGGCTACACCTTC. Its translation is CASSLAVGGAEYGYTF. The chain links TRBV5-1 to TRBJ1-2, with D tentatively TRBD1 (6 bases). CDR1 SGHRS and CDR2 YFSETQ come from the germline V gene. This CDR3 is 16 amino acids long. V lost 0 bases to trimming and J lost 5 bases, with 17 bases between them. The entire variable domain, with the rest obtained from reference TRBV5-1 and TRBJ1-2, is as follows: KAGVTQTPRYLIKTRGQQVTLSCSPISGHRSVSWYQQTPGQGLQFLFEYFSETQRNKGNFPGRFSGRQFSNSRSEMNVSTLELGDSALYLCASSLAVGGAEYGYTFGSGTRLTVV.

V and J are TRBV7-9 and TRBJ1-2; no reliable D call. The V gene lost 1 base and the J gene lost 3 bases, with 6 bases spanning the gap. Germline values: CDR1 SEHNR, CDR2 FQNEAQ (reference sequence). The CDR3 runs 13 residues. CDR3 sequence reads: CASSLVSDYGYTF. The CDR3 DNA reads as TGTGCCAGCAGCTTAGTATCCGACTATGGCTACACCTTC.

The chain employs TRBV7-6 and TRBJ2-2; unclear D gene. CDR3 size: 16 residues. The V end was cut by 3 bases, the J end by 4 bases, with 15 bases between. Germline V gene sequence: CDR1 SGHVS, CDR2 FNYEAQ. The CDR3, as DNA: TGTGCCAGCAGCTTTTCGATGGTCAGTGTCACCGGGGAGCTGTTTTTT. Its protein product is CASSFSMVSVTGELFF.

The chain combines TRBV4-1 with TRBJ2-7; D may be TRBD2 (6 bases). Trimming took 4 bases from V and 5 from J, leaving 15 bases between them. This CDR3 spans 14 amino acids. CDR1 is MGHRA and CDR2 is YSYEKL in the germline V gene. The CDR3, as DNA: TGCGCCAGCAGCCCCCCTTTGCGGGGCGACGAGCAGTACTTC. Its translation: CASSPPLRGDEQYF.

The chain is built from TRBV11-2 and TRBJ2-3; 7 bases align to TRBD2. The V gene end was trimmed by 6 bases and the J gene end by 3 bases; junction bases not matched to a gene: 9. The CDR3 sequence is 15 residues long. Looked up from germline, CDR1 is SGHAT and CDR2 is FQNNGV. The CDR3 coding sequence is TGTGCCAGCAGGTCCATGCGCGGGGGTACAGATACGCAGTATTTT. Its translation is CASRSMRGGTDTQYF.

The chain has TRBV7-9 and TRBJ1-4, with 10 bases identical to TRBD1. Per the germline V gene, CDR1 is SEHNR and CDR2 is FQNEAQ (reference sequence). CDR3 length: 18 amino acids. V lost 1 base, J lost 3 bases, and 8 bases stayed unmatched. The CDR3 protein is CASSLGGDRGPANEKLFF. CDR3 nucleotides: TGTGCCAGCAGCTTAGGAGGGGACAGGGGTCCGGCTAATGAAAAACTGTTTTTT.

This clone came up once. The chain combines TRBV2 with TRBJ1-4, with 10 bases fitting TRBD1. Losses at the gene ends were 11 bases for V and 8 bases for J; bases not matched to a gene: 8. This CDR3 has 13 residues. CDR1 and CDR2 (germline): SNHLY, FYNNEI. DNA of the CDR3: TGTGCCGGGCAGGGGACAGGGGAAGAAAAACTGTTTTTT. Its translation: CAGQGTGEEKLFF.

The J gene is TRBJ2-7, the V gene TRBV18, with a weak D call TRBD2 (6 bases). The length of the CDR3 is 14 residues. Trimming removed 2 bases at V and 4 bases at J, with 12 bases between. Per germline, CDR1 KGHSH and CDR2 LQKENI. For the CDR3, the DNA is TGTGCCAGCTCACCAGGGGGGAGTGGGTACGAGCAGTACTTC. Its protein product is CASSPGGSGYEQYF.

This chain joins TRBV19 and TRBJ1-1; weak D call: TRBD1 (6 bases). The CDR3 loop spans 15 amino acids. Germline loops: CDR1 LNHDA, CDR2 SQIVND (reference sequence). The germline V and J ends were trimmed by 7 bases and 0 bases, with 15 bases remaining between them. The CDR3 here is CASTGGDDMNTEAFF. The CDR3 DNA reads TGTGCCAGTACGGGGGGCGACGATATGAACACTGAAGCTTTCTTT.

The rearrangement uses TRBV19 and TRBJ2-3; 14 nucleotides line up with TRBD2. J gave up 5 bases and V 6 bases, and 7 bases lay outside the gene matches. The germline CDR1 and CDR2 sequences are LNHDA and SQIVND (reference sequence). CDR3 length: 16 residues. CDR3 protein: CASRRGTSGGEDTQYF. CDR3 coding DNA: TGTGCCAGTAGGAGAGGGACTAGCGGGGGAGAAGATACGCAGTATTTT.

The genes are TRBV19 and TRBJ1-1, with D hard to call. Germline-derived CDR1 and CDR2 are LNHDA and SQIVND (reference sequence). V was clipped by 5 bases and J by 5 bases, with 15 bases between them. This CDR3 is built from 14 residues. In DNA, the CDR3 is TGTGCCAGTAGTCCCATACTCCTGCGGACTGAAGCTTTCTTT. It specifies CASSPILLRTEAFF.

The chain employs TRBV7-2 and TRBJ2-5, with D perhaps matching TRBD1 (7 bases). V was trimmed by 1 base and J by 5 bases, leaving 23 bases between them. The germline V gene has CDR1 SGHTA and CDR2 FQGNSA. This CDR3 is built from 18 residues. The CDR3 bases are TGTGCCAGCAGCTTAGTAGTGACAGGGTCCCCGAGCGGGGAGACCCAGTACTTC. Translation gives CASSLVVTGSPSGETQYF.

This clone was found once. The V call is TRBV28, the J call TRBJ1-1, with 7 bases matching TRBD1. CDR3 size: 14 residues. The germline V gene encodes CDR1 MDHEN and CDR2 SYDVKM. Trimming cost V 7 bases and J 5 bases; bases outside gene matches: 10. CDR3 nucleotide sequence: TGTGCCAGCACCCTGACAGGGAGTGGGACTGAAGCTTTCTTT. It specifies CASTLTGSGTEAFF.

V is TRBV7-8 and J is TRBJ1-1; the D gene is possibly TRBD1 (6 bases). The V gene lost 4 bases and the J gene lost 0 bases, with 12 bases spanning the gap. The germline gives CDR1 SGHVS, CDR2 FQNEAQ. The CDR3 length is 15 residues. CDR3 amino acids: CASSSGAGLNTEAFF. As DNA, the CDR3 is TGTGCCAGCAGCTCAGGGGCTGGGCTGAACACTGAAGCTTTCTTT.

The rearrangement joins TRBV10-3 to TRBJ1-6; D is unclear. Germline CDR1 and CDR2: ENHRY and SYGVKD. Trimming stripped 3 bases from V and 10 bases from J, with 10 bases between. CDR3 length: 13 residues. CDR3 DNA sequence: TGTGCCATCAGTGACGGGGTCGGGTCACCCCTCCACTTT. It specifies CAISDGVGSPLHF.

The genes are TRBV2 and TRBJ1-3; D ambiguous. The CDR3 runs 14 residues. The ends were cut back, 5 bases at V and 0 bases at J, with 8 bases in the middle. Germline V gives CDR1 SNHLY, CDR2 FYNNEI. The CDR3 here is CASSRPGSGNTIYF. CDR3 coding DNA: TGTGCCAGCAGTCGCCCAGGCTCTGGAAACACCATATATTTT.

The V and J genes are TRBV2 and TRBJ1-4; possible D gene TRBD1, 5 bases. The CDR3 has 19 residues. From germline, CDR1 is SNHLY and CDR2 FYNNEI. The V end was cut by 3 bases, the J end by 0 bases, with 20 bases between. CDR3 sequence (DNA): TGTGCCAGCAGTGATATCACGGGACTGCTAATAGCAACTAATGAAAAACTGTTTTTT. It translates to CASSDITGLLIATNEKLFF. The complete variable domain, with remaining parts taken from reference TRBV2 and TRBJ1-4, reads EPEVTQTPSHQVTQMGQEVILRCVPISNHLYFYWYRQILGQKVEFLVSFYNNEISEKSEIFDDQFSVERPDGSNFTLKIRSTKLEDSAMYFCASSDITGLLIATNEKLFFGSGTQLSVL.